This T cell receptor beta chain derives from a study of blood T cell repertoires in COVID-19. CDR3 length equals 15 residues. Germline loops: CDR1 GTSNPN, CDR2 SVGIG (reference sequence). V shed 5 bases, J shed 0 bases, and the junction held 8 bases outside the gene matches. In the study's own analysis: Reference gene primer amplification in the assay estimated nucleated cell counts. The data were produced by immunoSEQ multiplex PCR, yet TCRdb's version contains in-frame clones alone and is incomplete. V, J and clone size derive from that table, while D and trimming were established from the DNA sequence. Seen here are around 290,000 clones, roughly 90% observed once, and the top ten hold approximately 1.2%.

This clonotype originated in a woman between 25 and 40 years old who had recovered from COVID-19. The V gene is TRBV30, the J gene TRBJ2-5; 8 bases map to TRBD2. Sequencing input: PBMCs or T cells enriched from blood (not recorded which). The DNA for the CDR3 is TGTGCCTGGTTGGCGGGAGGAGCGTACCAAGAGACCCAGTACTTC. Amino acids: CAWLAGGAYQETQYF.